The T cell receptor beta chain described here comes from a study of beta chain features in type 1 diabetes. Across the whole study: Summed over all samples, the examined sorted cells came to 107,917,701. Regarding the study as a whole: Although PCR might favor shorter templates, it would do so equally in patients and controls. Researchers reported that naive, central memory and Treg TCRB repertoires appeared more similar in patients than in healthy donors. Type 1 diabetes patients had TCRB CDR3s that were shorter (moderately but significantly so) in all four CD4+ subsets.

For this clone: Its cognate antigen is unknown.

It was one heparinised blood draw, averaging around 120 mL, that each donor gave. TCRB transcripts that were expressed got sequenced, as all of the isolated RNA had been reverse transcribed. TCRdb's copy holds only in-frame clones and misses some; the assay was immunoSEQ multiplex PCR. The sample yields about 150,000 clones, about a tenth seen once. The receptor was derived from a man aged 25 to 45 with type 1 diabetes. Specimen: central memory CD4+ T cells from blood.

The CDR3 sequence is CASSQSIRDYTF. As DNA, the CDR3 is TGTGCCAGCAGCCAATCGATCCGGGACTACACCTTC. The J gene is TRBJ1-2, the V gene TRBV4-2, with D unclear. The CDR3 totals 12 residues. V lost 2 bases, J lost 10 bases, and 11 bases lay in between. Per the germline V gene, CDR1 is LGHNA and CDR2 is YNFKEQ.